This T cell receptor beta chain derives from a study of identical twins. TCRdb reprocessed the 5' RACE reads via MiXCR and lists one record per CDR3 protein. Of around 550,000 distinct CDR3 sequences in the sample, roughly 15% are singletons; the top ten hold about 0.47%. The CDR3 has 15 amino acids. The germline V gene encodes CDR1 DFQATT and CDR2 SNEGSKA (reference sequence). V was shortened by 6 bases and J by 3 bases, with 19 bases between the two germline ends. The sample was also linked to a second study, of yellow fever vaccine responses in identical twins.

The chain joins TRBV20-1 to TRBJ2-3; perhaps TRBD1 as D (5 bases). The sequence derives from a woman aged 18-30 years in good health. Input material: CD4+ T cells sorted from blood. The CDR3 sequence is CSAILSGIETDTQYF. CDR3 coding DNA: TGCAGTGCCATTCTGTCAGGGATTGAAACAGATACGCAGTATTTT.